Sequencing of this TCR beta chain was carried out in a study of CD8 T cells in ankylosing spondylitis. The germline CDR1 and CDR2 sequences are SGDLS and YYNGEE. Trimming removed 1 base at V and 7 bases at J, with 9 bases between. This CDR3 spans 13 amino acids. MiXCR, run by TCRdb on the 5' RACE reads, gives a single entry per CDR3 protein. The repertoire holds 250,000 to 300,000 distinct CDR3 sequences, more than 15% seen once, with over 25% in the top ten. Study-wide points: Earlier studies detected some motif variants in reactive arthritis synovial fluid and blood.

On this clonotype: As yet, its antigen is unknown.

The chain has TRBV9 and TRBJ2-1; possible D gene TRBD1, 5 bases. The clonotype comes from a male donor with ankylosing spondylitis or in good health (not recorded which). The specimen was blood, either unsorted or a sorted T cell fraction (not recorded which). CDR3 bases: TGTGCCAGCAGCGTACGGACAATGAATGAGCAGTTCTTC. Translation: CASSVRTMNEQFF.